This TCR beta chain was found in a study of T cell responses to AZD1222 COVID-19 vaccine. About the research overall: Second-dose groups at about 4 or about 12 weeks were pooled. Study-wide points: Donors were mostly white British, more females; clonal diversity possibly underestimated.

Generated by immunoSEQ multiplex PCR, the TCRdb table keeps only in-frame clones and is missing some. Counted here are 95,000 to 150,000 clones, 70% to 90% occurring once; the ten biggest clones make up more than 7.5%. Points on this clone: The antigen is unknown.

The V gene lost 6 bases and the J gene lost 0 bases, with 9 bases spanning the gap. CDR3 length: 14 amino acids. Germline CDR1 SGDLS, CDR2 YYNGEE. The chain uses TRBV9 and TRBJ2-2; TRBD1 or TRBD2 may be the D gene (5 bases each). This specimen was peripheral blood, taken on day 0 of AZD1222 vaccination. The clonotype comes from an adult in good health. CDR3: CASTRDPNTGELFF. The CDR3, as DNA: TGTGCCAGCACTAGGGACCCGAACACCGGGGAGCTGTTTTTT.